This TCR beta chain came from a study of T cells in Graves' hyperthyroidism and ophthalmopathy. Study-level information: Peripheral blood samples were taken at initial diagnosis, prior to any treatment.

The authors deemed Graves' hyperthyroidism stable absent ophthalmopathy progression within 18 months. Germline values: CDR1 MNHEY, CDR2 SVGEGT. This CDR3 has 15 residues. The CDR3 regions of TCR beta were amplified from RNA transcripts. TCR CDR3 underwent first-round RT-PCR with the HTBI primer set. TCRdb reanalysed the multiplex PCR reads using MiXCR and keeps one entry per CDR3 protein. The sample yields 300,000 to 400,000 distinct CDR3 sequences, about 18% seen once. As regards this clonotype: A much larger clone lies one base from this, so it may be a read error.

Sample: blood. The sequence derives from a woman aged 45-59 years with Graves' hyperthyroidism. V is TRBV6-2 or TRBV6-3 and J is TRBJ1-5; D is unclear. The CDR3 loop is CASSYSSVGNQPQRF. As DNA, the CDR3 is TGTGCCAGCAGTTACTCGAGTGTCGGCAATCAGCCCCAGCGTTTT.